A single sample gave rise to the 29 T cell receptor beta chains below, sequenced in a study of T cell responses to AZD1222 COVID-19 vaccine. Generated by immunoSEQ multiplex PCR, the TCRdb table keeps only in-frame clones and is missing some. This repertoire shows 160,000 or so clones, approximately 94% found once; its top ten account for 2.6%. The sequences come from peripheral blood, collected on day 0 of AZD1222 vaccination. The receptors shown here come from an adult in good health.

The chain joins TRBV29-1 to TRBJ2-1; tentative D call: TRBD1 (6 bases). The V and J ends lost 7 bases and 4 bases respectively, with 14 bases between them. Germline V gene lookup returns CDR1 SQVTM and CDR2 ANQGSEA. The CDR3 length is 13 residues. As DNA, the CDR3 is TGCAGCGCTAGAGGACAGACTTACAATGAGCAGTTCTTC. Its protein is CSARGQTYNEQFF.

The chain recombines TRBV4-1 with TRBJ2-1; 7 bases are a match to TRBD1. With 2 bases clipped from V and 4 bases from J, the junction kept 11 bases outside the gene matches. The germline V gene has CDR1 MGHRA and CDR2 YSYEKL. The CDR3 length is 17 residues. CDR3 loop: CASSQPMDRTSYNEQFF. Written as DNA, the CDR3 is TGCGCCAGCAGCCAACCCATGGACAGGACTTCTTACAATGAGCAGTTCTTC.

This chain uses TRBV20-1 with TRBJ1-1; 7 bases match TRBD1. CDR3 length: 11 residues. From germline, CDR1 is DFQATT and CDR2 SNEGSKA (reference sequence). Germline trimming cut 7 bases from V and 8 bases from J; bases unmatched to any gene: 7. DNA for the CDR3: TGCAGTGTAGGGGGCTTAAGGGAAGCTTTCTTT. This encodes CSVGGLREAFF.

The chain links TRBV19 to TRBJ2-7, with D unclear. Germline assignment: CDR1 LNHDA and CDR2 SQIVND (reference sequence). The V gene lost 3 bases and the J gene lost 7 bases, with 13 bases spanning the gap. The CDR3 sequence is 13 residues long. CDR3 residues: CASSIPTRLEQYF. Written as DNA, the CDR3 is TGTGCCAGTAGTATCCCAACACGCTTGGAGCAGTACTTC.

The chain combines TRBV6-4 with TRBJ2-3, with 8 bases aligning to TRBD2. The ends lost 0 bases at V and 4 bases at J; junction bases unmatched: 0. Germline CDR1 MRHNA, CDR2 SNTAGT. The CDR3 extends over 14 amino acids. CDR3: CASSDSTSADTQYF. The CDR3 DNA reads as TGTGCCAGCAGTGACTCGACTAGCGCAGATACGCAGTATTTT.

The gene calls are TRBV9 and TRBJ2-1, with TRBD2 matching 9 bases. J was trimmed by 1 base and V by 6 bases; bases with no gene match: 14. The CDR3 length is 18 residues. Germline V CDR1 and CDR2: SGDLS, YYNGEE. The CDR3, as DNA: TGTGCCAGCACCTCCCTAACTAGCGGGTTCAGATCCTACAATGAGCAGTTCTTC. It yields the protein CASTSLTSGFRSYNEQFF.

The chain couples TRBV4-1 to TRBJ1-2; TRBD1 matches 7 bases. From germline, CDR1 is MGHRA and CDR2 YSYEKL. The CDR3 extends over 16 amino acids. The V segment lost 0 bases and the J segment 7 bases; nucleotides outside the gene matches: 11. DNA of the CDR3: TGCGCCAGCAGCCAAGATCTGAACAGGGGTCCGGGTGGCTACACCTTC. This sequence encodes CASSQDLNRGPGGYTF.

V gene TRBV6-5 combines with J gene TRBJ1-4; D is uncertain. The CDR3 sequence is 13 residues long. Germline V gene sequence: CDR1 MNHEY, CDR2 SVGAGI. Trimming removed 8 bases from V and 4 bases from J, with 11 bases in between. The CDR3: CASGPYDNEKLFF. CDR3 nucleotide sequence: TGTGCCAGCGGCCCATACGATAATGAAAAACTGTTTTTT.

This chain connects TRBV5-1 to TRBJ1-5; 9 nucleotides align to TRBD1. V trimming: 4 bases; J trimming: 3 bases; junction bases outside the gene matches: 5. Germline V gene data show CDR1 as SGHRS and CDR2 as YFSETQ. The CDR3 is 15 residues long. The CDR3 DNA reads TGCGCCAGCAGCACCGGGACAGGGTACAATCAGCCCCAGCATTTT. This codes for CASSTGTGYNQPQHF.

The J gene is TRBJ1-1, the V gene TRBV5-5, with D hard to call. Germline CDR1 is SGHKS and CDR2 is YYEKEE (reference sequence). The CDR3 sequence is 16 residues long. V lost 1 base, J lost 1 base, and 14 bases lay in between. CDR3: CASSLWEGRRNTEAFF. The CDR3 DNA reads TGTGCCAGCAGCTTGTGGGAAGGCAGGAGGAACACTGAAGCTTTCTTT. Variable domain in full (rest from reference TRBV5-5 and TRBJ1-1): DAGVTQSPTHLIKTRGQQVTLRCSPISGHKSVSWYQQVLGQGPQFIFQYYEKEERGRGNFPDRFSARQFPNYSSELNVNALLLGDSALYLCASSLWEGRRNTEAFFGQGTRLTVV.

This sequence joins TRBV11-3 and TRBJ1-3; D is possibly TRBD1 (5 bases). The CDR3 extends over 14 amino acids. The germline CDR1 and CDR2 sequences are SGHNT and YENEEA. Trimming took 4 bases from V and 3 from J, leaving 10 bases between them. The CDR3 DNA reads as TGTGCCAGCAGCTCACGCGACAGTGGAAACACCATATATTTT. Protein sequence: CASSSRDSGNTIYF.

The chain recombines TRBV6-6 with TRBJ2-6; either TRBD1 or TRBD2 may supply D (6 bases each). The germline V and J ends were trimmed by 5 bases and 0 bases, with 23 bases remaining between them. From germline, CDR1 is MNHNY and CDR2 SVGAGI (reference sequence). The CDR3 is 20 amino acids. In DNA, the CDR3 is TGTGCCAGCAGTCCCAGGGGCCGGGGGTCCTCCTACTCTGGGGCCAACGTCCTGACTTTC. Its protein is CASSPRGRGSSYSGANVLTF.

With regard to this clone: Other DNA sequences of this sample code for an identical CDR3. The genes are TRBV7-2 and TRBJ1-5, with 7 bases aligning to TRBD1. The germline gives CDR1 SGHTA, CDR2 FQGNSA. This CDR3 contains 15 residues. The trim removed 2 bases at V and 4 bases at J, leaving 5 bases unmatched. The CDR3 is CASSLRTGGNQPQHF. The DNA of the CDR3 is TGTGCCAGCAGCTTACGGACAGGAGGAAATCAGCCCCAGCATTTT.

This rearrangement joins TRBV7-9 to TRBJ1-4; D is ambiguous. The V gene's germline CDR1 is SEHNR and CDR2 FQNEAQ (reference sequence). The CDR3 spans 16 residues. Trimming took 5 bases from V and 2 from J, leaving 15 bases between them. The chain's CDR3 is CASSPRTPGTNEKLFF. DNA for the CDR3: TGTGCCAGCAGCCCGAGGACTCCGGGGACTAATGAAAAACTGTTTTTT. The complete variable domain, with remaining parts taken from reference TRBV7-9 and TRBJ1-4, reads DTGVSQNPRHKITKRGQNVTFRCDPISEHNRLYWYRQTLGQGPEFLTYFQNEAQLEKSRLLSDRFSAERPKGSFSTLEIQRTEQGDSAMYLCASSPRTPGTNEKLFFGSGTQLSVL.

This chain uses TRBV5-1 with TRBJ2-7; 12 bases are shared with TRBD1. The CDR3 runs 17 residues. Germline lookup yields CDR1 SGHRS and CDR2 YFSETQ. Trimming cost V 5 bases and J 4 bases; bases outside gene matches: 13. CDR3 in DNA: TGCGCCAGCAGATTGAACTCCGGGACAGGGGGCGGTTACGAGCAGTACTTC. As protein: CASRLNSGTGGGYEQYF.

The CDR3 region has the DNA TGTGCCAGCTCCCCTCTAGGGGTCGGAGCCTACGAGCAGTACTTC. Its translation: CASSPLGVGAYEQYF. This chain connects TRBV18 to TRBJ2-7; possible D gene TRBD1, 5 bases. The CDR3 spans 15 residues. Per the germline V gene, CDR1 is KGHSH and CDR2 is LQKENI. V lost 6 bases to trimming and J lost 2 bases, with 17 bases between them. Looking up the rest from reference TRBV18 and TRBJ2-7 gives the full variable domain: NAGVMQNPRHLVRRRGQEARLRCSPMKGHSHVYWYRQLPEEGLKFMVYLQKENIIDESGMPKERFSAEFPKEGPSILRIQQVVRGDSAAYFCASSPLGVGAYEQYFGPGTRLTVT.

V gene TRBV6-2 or TRBV6-3 combines with J gene TRBJ1-5; D may be TRBD1 (5 bases). Germline V CDR1 and CDR2: MNHEY, SVGEGT. The CDR3 extends over 18 amino acids. The germline V and J ends were trimmed by 6 bases and 4 bases, with 25 bases remaining between them. DNA of the CDR3: TGTGCCAGCAGCTCTCGAGCGCGGGGTGGGACGCGAAATCAGCCCCAGCATTTT. It is translated as CASSSRARGGTRNQPQHF.

The CDR3 loop reads CASSPTTGGAETQYF. The CDR3 DNA sequence: TGTGCCAGCAGTCCAACCACAGGGGGCGCGGAGACCCAGTACTTC. This chain joins TRBV27 and TRBJ2-5; 9 bases match TRBD1. Germline V CDR1 and CDR2: MNHEY, SMNVEV (reference sequence). The junction had 9 bases not matched to a gene; V was cut back by 5 bases and J by 5 bases. CDR3 length: 15 residues.

This clone was counted between two and nine times. The rearrangement links TRBV19 to TRBJ1-1; D is possibly TRBD1 (6 bases). V lost 7 bases and J 4 bases, leaving 13 bases between the germline ends. This CDR3 contains 13 residues. Germline V gene data show CDR1 as LNHDA and CDR2 as SQIVND (reference sequence). The CDR3 bases are TGTGCCAGTAAGCTAGGGACAATCACTGAAGCTTTCTTT. Translating it yields CASKLGTITEAFF.

CDR3 sequence (DNA): TGTGCCTGGAGCAAGGGTAGCAATCAGCCCCAGCATTTT. Translating it yields CAWSKGSNQPQHF. This chain uses TRBV30 with TRBJ1-5; unclear D gene. This CDR3 comprises 13 residues. Germline V lookup: CDR1 GTSNPN, CDR2 SVGIG (reference sequence). Trimming shortened V by 3 bases and J by 0 bases, and 6 bases separated the two germline ends. Combining the CDR3 with reference TRBV30 and TRBJ1-5 gives the whole variable domain SQTIHQWPATLVQPVGSPLSLECTVEGTSNPNLYWYRQAAGRGLQLLFYSVGIGQISSEVPQNLSASRPQDRQFILSSKKLLLSDSGFYLCAWSKGSNQPQHFGDGTRLSIL.

V gene TRBV7-2 combines with J gene TRBJ2-1, with TRBD2 matching over 8 bases. Germline assignment: CDR1 SGHTA and CDR2 FQGNSA. The CDR3 consists of 13 residues. V was clipped by 3 bases and J by 9 bases; unmatched bases: 4. The CDR3 loop reads CASSFQRESEQFF. CDR3 sequence (DNA): TGTGCCAGCAGCTTCCAGCGGGAGAGTGAGCAGTTCTTC.

This clone was recorded only once. The chain links TRBV3-1 (or the pseudogene TRBV3-2) to TRBJ2-3; no firm D call. V was shortened by 2 bases and J by 2 bases, with 14 bases between the two germline ends. Germline CDR1 is LGHDT and CDR2 is YNNKEL (reference sequence). There are 16 residues in the CDR3. CDR3 loop: CASSQLRRGYTDTQYF. DNA for the CDR3: TGTGCCAGCAGCCAATTAAGAAGAGGCTACACAGATACGCAGTATTTT.

The chain joins TRBV5-4 to TRBJ1-2; D remains unclear. V dropped 2 bases and J dropped 5 bases, with 7 bases sitting between them. CDR3 size: 12 residues. Germline CDR1 SGHNT, CDR2 YYREEE (reference sequence). The CDR3 DNA reads TGTGCCAGCAGCTTACCAGGATATGGCTACACCTTC. Amino acids: CASSLPGYGYTF.

The genes are TRBV7-9 and TRBJ2-7, with 8 nucleotides matching TRBD1. Trimming cost V 5 bases and J 2 bases; bases outside gene matches: 11. The CDR3 totals 16 residues. CDR1 and CDR2 from the germline V gene are SEHNR and FQNEAQ (reference sequence). DNA of the CDR3: TGTGCCAGCAGCCCCTCAGGCAGGGGGCTGCCCTACGAGCAGTACTTC. It specifies CASSPSGRGLPYEQYF. The full variable domain, its missing parts supplied by reference TRBV7-9 and TRBJ2-7, is DTGVSQNPRHKITKRGQNVTFRCDPISEHNRLYWYRQTLGQGPEFLTYFQNEAQLEKSRLLSDRFSAERPKGSFSTLEIQRTEQGDSAMYLCASSPSGRGLPYEQYFGPGTRLTVT.

The chain uses TRBV27 and TRBJ2-1; D possibly corresponds to TRBD2 (6 bases). Germline assignment: CDR1 MNHEY and CDR2 SMNVEV (reference sequence). V dropped 2 bases and J dropped 0 bases, with 8 bases sitting between them. The CDR3 has 15 amino acids. CDR3 amino acids: CASSLAGPSYNEQFF. In DNA form, the CDR3 reads TGTGCCAGCAGTTTAGCGGGACCCTCCTACAATGAGCAGTTCTTC.

CDR3 amino acids: CASSIHPDRLTTEAFF. CDR3 coding DNA: TGTGCCAGTAGTATCCATCCCGACAGGCTAACCACTGAAGCTTTCTTT. V is TRBV19 and J is TRBJ1-1, with a possible D match to TRBD1 (6 bases). This CDR3 spans 16 amino acids. The germline CDR1 and CDR2 sequences are LNHDA and SQIVND (reference sequence). The ends were cut back, 3 bases at V and 4 bases at J, with 18 bases in the middle.

The CDR3: CASSPRGGLHDYTF. For the CDR3, the DNA is TGTGCCAGCAGTCCTCGGGGAGGCCTACACGACTACACCTTC. The chain couples TRBV6-5 to TRBJ1-2; D not certain. CDR3 length equals 14 residues. Germline loops: CDR1 MNHEY, CDR2 SVGAGI. V lost 5 bases and J lost 10, with 20 bases in between.

The chain links TRBV5-1 to TRBJ1-1, with D perhaps TRBD1 (5 bases). Trimming stripped 1 base from V and 5 bases from J, with 15 bases between. The CDR3 has 15 residues. Per germline, CDR1 SGHRS and CDR2 YFSETQ. CDR3: CASSLSGGGRTEAFF. The CDR3 DNA sequence: TGCGCCAGCAGCTTGAGCGGGGGTGGTCGGACTGAAGCTTTCTTT.

The chain carries TRBV18 and TRBJ2-1; D is perhaps TRBD1 (6 bases). Germline V gene lookup returns CDR1 KGHSH and CDR2 LQKENI. The CDR3 is 15 amino acids. V gave up 0 bases and J gave up 7 bases, with 13 bases separating them. CDR3 nucleotides: TGTGCCAGCTCACCACCCCTTACAGGGTTTAATGAGCAGTTCTTC. Its protein product is CASSPPLTGFNEQFF.